The subject of this entry is one T cell receptor beta chain. The entry originates in a study of blood T cell repertoires in COVID-19. Study context: The United States, Italy and Spain were the sources of the acute and convalescent COVID-19 samples.

CDR1 is LNHDA, CDR2 SQIVND, per germline (reference sequence). After removal of 9 bases from V and 4 bases from J, the junction contained 2 bases not matched to a gene. CDR3 length equals 12 residues. Using immunoSEQ multiplex PCR, the repertoire was profiled, and TCRdb retains in-frame clones only, with some absent. The data show about 120,000 clones, with more than 85% seen just once and around 4.5% held by the top ten. Material: peripheral blood. The source of this sequence is a man in his 60s with COVID-19, enrolled during active disease. This chain joins TRBV19 and TRBJ1-5; 8 bases are a match to TRBD1. The CDR3 sequence: CASRQGNQPQHF. As DNA, the CDR3 is TGTGCCAGCAGACAGGGGAATCAGCCCCAGCATTTT. Variable domain in full (rest from reference TRBV19 and TRBJ1-5): DGGITQSPKYLFRKEGQNVTLSCEQNLNHDAMYWYRQDPGQGLRLIYYSQIVNDFQKGDIAEGYSVSREKKESFPLTVTSAQKNPTAFYLCASRQGNQPQHFGDGTRLSIL.